This paragraph covers one T cell receptor (beta chain) sequence. Sequencing used immunoSEQ multiplex PCR; TCRdb keeps in-frame clones, though not all of them. The data hold some 400,000 clones, with 81% observed a single time. This entry is derived from a study of blood T cell repertoires in COVID-19. The source of this sequence is a human donor with acute or convalescent COVID-19. The donor label of this sample is uncertain. Sequenced material: peripheral blood.

This CDR3 is CASSKGQPQETQYF. The CDR3 DNA follows: TGCGCCAGCAGTAAAGGACAGCCCCAAGAGACCCAGTACTTC. V gene TRBV5-1 combines with J gene TRBJ2-5, with TRBD1 as a possible D gene (6 bases). Germline CDR1 is SGHRS and CDR2 is YFSETQ. The CDR3 sequence is 14 residues long. Trimming cost V 5 bases and J 1 base, with 12 bases left between them.